This T cell receptor (beta chain) was sequenced in a study of cytomegalovirus exposure and HLA in healthy donors. With regard to this clone: Its antigen is as yet unknown. This sample includes further DNA sequences coding for the same CDR3.

In the PCR, 60 Vbeta and 13 Jbeta primers were used. Assay used: immunoSEQ multiplex PCR; TCRdb lists only in-frame clones, some missing. The table records about 200,000 clones, 65% to 90% of them present only once. Study results and limitations: Cytomegalovirus association was assigned to approximately 180 TCR beta chains. The likely explanation for a cluster of highly shared sequence variants was sequencing artifact. According to a later analysis, most TCR beta chains associated with CMV appeared HLA-restricted.

Germline CDR1 LNHDA, CDR2 SQIVND (reference sequence). CDR3 length: 12 residues. The V end lost 0 bases, the J end lost 4 bases, and 4 bases lay between the germline ends. The J gene is TRBJ2-7, the V gene TRBV19, with D unresolved. Sequenced sample: PBMCs. The sequence was obtained from a girl aged 10 to 17 in good health and CMV-seronegative. The CDR3 nucleotides read TGTGCCAGTAGTATAGACGGGTACGAGCAGTACTTC. It encodes CASSIDGYEQYF.